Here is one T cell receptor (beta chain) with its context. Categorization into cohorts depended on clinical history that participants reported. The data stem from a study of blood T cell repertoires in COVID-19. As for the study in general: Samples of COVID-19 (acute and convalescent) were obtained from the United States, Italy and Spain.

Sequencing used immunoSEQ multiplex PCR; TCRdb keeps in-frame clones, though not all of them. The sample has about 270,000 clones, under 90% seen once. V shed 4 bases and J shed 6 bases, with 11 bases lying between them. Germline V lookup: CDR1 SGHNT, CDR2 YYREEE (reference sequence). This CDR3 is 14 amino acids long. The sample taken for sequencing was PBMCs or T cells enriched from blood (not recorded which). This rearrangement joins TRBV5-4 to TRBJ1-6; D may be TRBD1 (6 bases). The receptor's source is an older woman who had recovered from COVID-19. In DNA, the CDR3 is TGTGCCAGCAGCCATACAGGGACTAATTCACCCCTCCACTTT. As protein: CASSHTGTNSPLHF.